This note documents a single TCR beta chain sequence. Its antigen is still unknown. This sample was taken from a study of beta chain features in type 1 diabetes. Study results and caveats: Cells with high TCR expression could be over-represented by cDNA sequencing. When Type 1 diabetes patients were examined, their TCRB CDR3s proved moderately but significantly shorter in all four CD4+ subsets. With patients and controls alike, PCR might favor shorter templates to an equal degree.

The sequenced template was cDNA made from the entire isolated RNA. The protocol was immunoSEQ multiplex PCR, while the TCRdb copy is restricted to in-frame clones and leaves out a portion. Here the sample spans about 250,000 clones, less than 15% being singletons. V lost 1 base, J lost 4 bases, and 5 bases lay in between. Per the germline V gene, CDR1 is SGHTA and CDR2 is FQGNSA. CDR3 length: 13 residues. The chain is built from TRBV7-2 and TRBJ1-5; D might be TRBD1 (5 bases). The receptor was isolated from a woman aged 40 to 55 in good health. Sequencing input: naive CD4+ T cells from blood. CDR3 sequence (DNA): TGTGCCAGCAGCTTAGACAGGAATCAGCCCCAGCATTTT. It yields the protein CASSLDRNQPQHF.